This is a list of T cell receptor beta chains from one sample in a study of beta chain features in type 1 diabetes. Generated by immunoSEQ multiplex PCR, the TCRdb table keeps only in-frame clones and is missing some. The sample consists of 200,000 to 250,000 clones, over 7.5% of them appearing once. Sequenced: naive CD4+ T cells from blood. The receptors come from a woman between 18 and 29 years old in good health. Each CDR3 is given with its conserved first and last residue. The order of the fields is J gene, clone size, V gene, D gene, CDR3 DNA, CDR3 protein. A D gene is named only where the DNA matches it firmly. Not every row has a clone size; where given, it reads once, few, many or a size class.

>TRBJ2-2|few|TRBV10-2|-
TGCGCCACCGAGACCAAACAGGGAAGTAGGACCGGGGAGCTGTTTTTT
CATETKQGSRTGELFF
>TRBJ2-1|few|TRBV4-1|-
TGCGCCAGCAGCCAGGAGCCAGCGGGGACAAGTCTAGATGAGCAGTTCTTC
CASSQEPAGTSLDEQFF
>TRBJ2-7|few|TRBV10-3|TRBD1
TGTGCCATCAGTGAGCCTAACAGGGGCGTGATGGTCGAGCAGTACTTC
CAISEPNRGVMVEQYF
>TRBJ2-2|few|TRBV21-1|-
TGTGCCAGCAGCAACGGGGACAGGGGGGCCGGGGAGCTGTTTTTT
CASSNGDRGAGELFF
>TRBJ1-1|few|TRBV30|TRBD1
TGTGCCTGGAGTGTACGAGGGGACAGTGAAGCTTTCTTT
CAWSVRGDSEAFF
>TRBJ2-1|-|TRBV27|-
TGTGCCAGCAGTTTAGGGCTTGTTGGCAATGAGCAGTTCTTC
CASSLGLVGNEQFF
>TRBJ2-7|few|TRBV7-9|TRBD1
TGTGCCAGCAGTTCCGGGACAGGGGGTGACGAGCAGTACTTC
CASSSGTGGDEQYF
>TRBJ1-2|few|TRBV5-1|-
TGCGCCAGCAGCTCGGGTGACAGCCCTAACTATGGCTACACCTTC
CASSSGDSPNYGYTF
>TRBJ2-7|-|TRBV27|-
TGTGCCAGCAGGGGGGGGGCTAGCGTCTCCTACGAGCAGTACTTC
CASRGGASVSYEQYF
>TRBJ2-5|few|TRBV7-3|-
TGTGCCAGCAGCTTACGATCCGGCAGGGCCGGAGAGACCCAGTACTTC
CASSLRSGRAGETQYF
>TRBJ2-3|-|TRBV30|-
TGTGCCTGGAGCGGAGGACAGGGAGGGAGAAAAGGAGATACGCAGTATTTT
CAWSGGQGGRKGDTQYF
>TRBJ2-4|few|TRBV6-1|TRBD2
TGTGCCAGCAGTGCACCGGGACTAACGCTTTACTTC
CASSAPGLTLYF
>TRBJ2-1|-|TRBV30|TRBD2
TGTGCCTGGAGTGTACAAAGGCGGGGGGAGCAGTTCTTC
CAWSVQRRGEQFF
>TRBJ2-3|-|TRBV2|-
TGTGCCAGCAGTGGCGGACAGGGAGGGACAGATACGCAGTATTTT
CASSGGQGGTDTQYF
>TRBJ2-2|few|TRBV30|-
TGTGCCTGGAGTCACCCCGGGACACCCACCGGGGAGCTGTTTTTT
CAWSHPGTPTGELFF
>TRBJ1-1|-|TRBV5-1|-
TGCGCCAGCAGCTTGGCCGGGGGAGGCACTGAAGCTTTCTTT
CASSLAGGGTEAFF
>TRBJ2-7|few|TRBV6-6|TRBD2
TGTGCCAGCAGTTACTCACCGGGACTAGTGGGATACGAGCAGTACTTC
CASSYSPGLVGYEQYF
>TRBJ2-3|-|TRBV4-1|TRBD2
TGCGCCAGCAGCCAAGACCAGCGGGGGGGCACAGATACGCAGTATTTT
CASSQDQRGGTDTQYF
>TRBJ1-1|few|TRBV29-1|-
TGCAGCGTTTCCCTTGGGCAGGGAGGCACTGAAGCTTTCTTT
CSVSLGQGGTEAFF
>TRBJ2-3|-|TRBV7-8|-
TGTGCCAGCAGCAAGTGGGAAGGGGGTTCGACAGATACGCAGTATTTT
CASSKWEGGSTDTQYF
>TRBJ1-4|-|TRBV29-1|-
TGCAGCGTTGACACCGGGTTCGGTGAAAAACTGTTTTTT
CSVDTGFGEKLFF
>TRBJ1-5|-|TRBV25-1|TRBD1
TGTGCCAGCAGCGGGACAGGGTTGGGTCAGCCCCAGCATTTT
CASSGTGLGQPQHF
>TRBJ2-1|few|TRBV13|TRBD2
TGTGCCAGCAGCTTAGGTGCGTGGGCGGGGGTCTCCTACAATGAGCAGTTCTTC
CASSLGAWAGVSYNEQFF
>TRBJ1-1|few|TRBV29-1|-
TGCAGCGTTGAGTACTTAAACACTGAAGCTTTCTTT
CSVEYLNTEAFF
>TRBJ1-5|few|TRBV2|TRBD1
TGTGCCAGCAGTGGGACAGGGAGAGGGGCTCAGCCCCAGCATTTT
CASSGTGRGAQPQHF
>TRBJ1-2|few|TRBV9|TRBD1
TGTGCCAGCAGCGTTGGCCCTGAAGGGACAGGGAGGTATGGCTACACCTTC
CASSVGPEGTGRYGYTF
>TRBJ2-1|many|TRBV6-6|TRBD2
TGTGCCAGCCAGGGACTAGACCGCAATGAGCAGTTCTTC
CASQGLDRNEQFF
>TRBJ2-1|-|TRBV19|TRBD1
TGTGCCAGGACAGGGGGGTACAATGAGCAGTTCTTC
CARTGGYNEQFF
>TRBJ2-1|few|TRBV6-1|TRBD2
TGTGCCAGCAGCCCTAGCGGAGCCTCCTACAATGAGCAGTTCTTC
CASSPSGASYNEQFF
>TRBJ1-4|few|TRBV18|-
TGTGCCAGCTCATCACGGACAGATGAAAAACTGTTTTTT
CASSSRTDEKLFF
>TRBJ2-7|few|TRBV30|-
TGTGCCTGGAAAGGGAGCTCCTACGAGCAGTACTTC
CAWKGSSYEQYF
>TRBJ1-5|-|TRBV15|-
TGTGCCACCAGCAGAGTAACCGGCAGGGGCAATCAGCCCCAGCATTTT
CATSRVTGRGNQPQHF
>TRBJ2-7|-|TRBV6-5|-
TGTGCCAGCAGTTACGGTGCGGGGCGCGAGCAGTACTTC
CASSYGAGREQYF
>TRBJ2-1|few|TRBV7-3|TRBD2
TGTGCCAGCAGCCTCCTTAGCGGGGGCACCTACAATGAGCAGTTCTTC
CASSLLSGGTYNEQFF